This passage covers 24 T cell receptor beta chains from one sample sequenced in a study of shared clonotypes between healthy human individuals. Some clones are missing from TCRdb's copy, which holds only in-frame ones; the method was immunoSEQ multiplex PCR. The sample comprises 2 million or so clones, 95% of which are singletons, and approximately 0.13% rests with the top ten. What was sequenced was naive CD4+ T cells sorted from blood. Stated subset: CD45RA+ positively selected. Every receptor here comes from a man aged 18 to 29 in good health.

As to this clone: Other DNA variants within this sample encode the same CDR3. V gene TRBV6-5 combines with J gene TRBJ2-2; 7 positions match TRBD1. CDR1 and CDR2 (germline): MNHEY, SVGAGI. The length of the CDR3 is 15 residues. The V and J ends lost 4 bases and 2 bases, in that order; junction bases with no gene match: 4. The CDR3 reads CASSLGQANTGELFF. CDR3 coding DNA: TGTGCCAGCAGTTTAGGACAGGCTAACACCGGGGAGCTGTTTTTT.

The rearrangement links TRBV5-1 to TRBJ1-1, with D possibly matching TRBD1 (5 bases). Between the trimmed V and J ends, which lost 0 bases and 1 base, there was a span of 7 bases. Germline CDR1 and CDR2: SGHRS and YFSETQ. This CDR3 has 14 amino acids. The CDR3 spells CASSLEGENTEAFF. CDR3 DNA sequence: TGCGCCAGCAGCTTGGAAGGGGAGAACACTGAAGCTTTCTTT.

Only one count was recorded for this clone. The chain uses TRBV5-6 and TRBJ2-1; tentatively, D is TRBD1 (5 bases). Trimming cost V 2 bases and J 2 bases, with 14 bases left between them. This CDR3 is built from 16 residues. Germline-derived CDR1 and CDR2 are SGHDT and YYEEEE. Here the CDR3 reads CASSFLDRSPYNEQFF. The CDR3 DNA sequence: TGTGCCAGCAGCTTCCTAGACAGATCCCCCTACAATGAGCAGTTCTTC.

The V and J genes are TRBV6-5 and TRBJ2-7, with D hard to call. This CDR3 region has 15 residues. CDR1 is MNHEY, CDR2 SVGAGI, per germline. Deletions cut 0 bases from V and 2 bases from J, with 11 bases between. CDR3 sequence: CASSYSIWGTYEQYF. CDR3 nucleotides: TGTGCCAGCAGTTACTCGATTTGGGGAACCTACGAGCAGTACTTC.

The J gene is TRBJ1-6, the V gene TRBV18, with 9 bases identical to TRBD1. In germline, CDR1 is KGHSH, CDR2 LQKENI. After removal of 3 bases from V and 8 bases from J, the junction contained 8 bases not matched to a gene. The length of the CDR3 is 16 residues. The CDR3 DNA reads TGTGCCAGCTCACCGGCCGGACAGGGGAGATATTCACCCCTCCACTTT. As protein: CASSPAGQGRYSPLHF.

CDR3 coding DNA: TGCGCCAGCAGCCCCACAGGCCCCAATTCACCCCTCCACTTT. This sequence encodes CASSPTGPNSPLHF. The genes are TRBV5-1 and TRBJ1-6; D is possibly TRBD1 (5 bases). The ends were cut back, 4 bases at V and 7 bases at J, with 12 bases in the middle. Germline assignment: CDR1 SGHRS and CDR2 YFSETQ. The CDR3 length is 14 residues.

Worth noting for this clone: The sample holds other DNA sequences that translate to the same CDR3. The chain has TRBV5-1 and TRBJ2-3, with a tentative D call TRBD2 (6 bases). Trimming took off 5 bases at V and 1 base at J, with 8 bases between the two ends. Per germline, CDR1 SGHRS and CDR2 YFSETQ. The CDR3 extends over 13 amino acids. CDR3 in DNA: TGCGCCAGCAGGTCGGGGGGCACAGATACGCAGTATTTT. This sequence encodes CASRSGGTDTQYF.

This chain uses TRBV19 with TRBJ1-2; tentatively, D is TRBD1 (6 bases). This CDR3 has 14 residues. Germline V lookup: CDR1 LNHDA, CDR2 SQIVND (reference sequence). V lost 4 bases and J 8 bases, leaving 17 bases between the germline ends. The CDR3 DNA is TGTGCCAGTAGTACCCACTTGGAAGGGGGAGGCTACACCTTC. Translated, it gives CASSTHLEGGGYTF. The entire variable domain, with the rest obtained from reference TRBV19 and TRBJ1-2, is as follows: DGGITQSPKYLFRKEGQNVTLSCEQNLNHDAMYWYRQDPGQGLRLIYYSQIVNDFQKGDIAEGYSVSREKKESFPLTVTSAQKNPTAFYLCASSTHLEGGGYTFGSGTRLTVV.

This sequence joins TRBV30 and TRBJ1-1; D not resolved. The CDR3 runs 10 residues. Germline loops: CDR1 GTSNPN, CDR2 SVGIG (reference sequence). CDR3 region: CASRETEAFF. CDR3 DNA: TGTGCTTCCCGAGAGACTGAAGCTTTCTTT.

J is TRBJ2-4 and V is TRBV21-1; the D call TRBD2 from the table was never checked on the DNA. TRBV21-1 is deemed a pseudogene. This CDR3 is built from 14 residues. CDR3: CASSKDPGLFVKYF. DNA of the CDR3: TGTGCCAGCAGCAAAGATCCTGGACTATTCGTTAAGTACTTC.

The chain joins TRBV5-1 to TRBJ2-5, with TRBD2 matching 8 bases. V trimming: 5 bases; J trimming: 3 bases; junction bases outside the gene matches: 6. The germline V gene encodes CDR1 SGHRS and CDR2 YFSETQ. The CDR3 has 14 residues. The CDR3 loop is CASRRTSSEETQYF. As DNA, the CDR3 is TGCGCCAGCAGGAGGACTAGCAGCGAAGAGACCCAGTACTTC.

The V call is TRBV18, the J call TRBJ2-5; D perhaps matches TRBD2 (6 bases). Trimming left V 2 bases short and J 5 bases short, with 15 bases between. The CDR3 totals 15 residues. Germline V gene lookup returns CDR1 KGHSH and CDR2 LQKENI. The DNA of the CDR3 is TGTGCCAGCTCACCATCCGGGGGTCCGAGGGAGACCCAGTACTTC. This codes for CASSPSGGPRETQYF.

The chain joins TRBV30 to TRBJ2-3; TRBD1 might be the D (6 bases). Looked up from germline, CDR1 is GTSNPN and CDR2 is SVGIG (reference sequence). The length of the CDR3 is 14 residues. The V and J ends lost 1 base and 4 bases respectively, with 12 bases between them. CDR3 nucleotides: TGTGCCTGGAGTGGTGGGGGCCCACCAGATACGCAGTATTTT. Translating it yields CAWSGGGPPDTQYF.

This chain connects TRBV19 to TRBJ2-2; TRBD1 matches 8 bases. Germline CDR1 reads LNHDA; CDR2 reads SQIVND (reference sequence). V trimming: 5 bases; J trimming: 4 bases; junction bases outside the gene matches: 6. This CDR3 is 15 amino acids long. The CDR3 sequence: CASSGPGGGTGELFF. The CDR3 DNA sequence: TGTGCCAGTAGTGGGCCAGGGGGCGGCACCGGGGAGCTGTTTTTT.

The DNA of the CDR3 is TGTGCCATCAGTGACCCGAGGTGGGGTGGGACTGAAGCTTTCTTT. It yields the protein CAISDPRWGGTEAFF. The chain recombines TRBV10-3 with TRBJ1-1; D unclear. The CDR3 length is 15 residues. Germline-derived CDR1 and CDR2 are ENHRY and SYGVKD. V shed 3 bases and J shed 5 bases, with 16 bases lying between them.

This clone appeared a single time. The chain employs TRBV5-6 and TRBJ1-1, with TRBD1 matching 8 bases. Per the germline V gene, CDR1 is SGHDT and CDR2 is YYEEEE. The CDR3 has 15 residues. V lost 5 bases to trimming and J lost 0 bases; unmatched junction nucleotides: 6. CDR3 loop: CASSPMDRVNTEAFF. For the CDR3, the DNA is TGTGCCAGCAGTCCCATGGACAGGGTGAACACTGAAGCTTTCTTT.

The rearrangement uses TRBV6-6 and TRBJ1-2; maybe TRBD1 (5 bases). Germline V lookup: CDR1 MNHNY, CDR2 SVGAGI (reference sequence). This CDR3 spans 15 amino acids. V was clipped by 5 bases and J by 8 bases, with 21 bases between them. CDR3 in DNA: TGTGCCAGCAGTGTAGCCGGGCTCACAGGAAGCGGCTACACCTTC. Translation: CASSVAGLTGSGYTF.

Written as DNA, the CDR3 is TGTGCCAGCAGCCCCACGCAGGAGACCCAGTACTTC. This gives the protein CASSPTQETQYF. The chain is built from TRBV7-6 and TRBJ2-5, with D unresolved. Deletions cut 5 bases from V and 5 bases from J, with 9 bases between. The CDR3 length is 12 residues. Per the germline V gene, CDR1 is SGHVS and CDR2 is FNYEAQ.

The gene calls are TRBV30 and TRBJ1-2, with no clear D. The CDR3 runs 12 residues. Trimming stripped 3 bases from V and 1 base from J, with 6 bases between. CDR1 is GTSNPN and CDR2 is SVGIG in the germline V gene (reference sequence). In nucleotides, the CDR3 is TGTGCCTGGAGCGGGGATAACTATGGCTACACCTTC. Translating it yields CAWSGDNYGYTF.

The CDR3 coding sequence is TGTGCCAGCAGTTACCCCCGACAGGGAGGTAGTCAGCCCCAGCATTTT. Encoded protein: CASSYPRQGGSQPQHF. The V call is TRBV28, the J call TRBJ1-5; TRBD1 matches 7 bases. CDR3 length: 16 amino acids. From germline, CDR1 is MDHEN and CDR2 SYDVKM. The trim removed 4 bases at V and 6 bases at J, leaving 12 bases unmatched.

The chain couples TRBV4-1 to TRBJ1-5, with D possibly TRBD1 on 5 matching bases. V shed 4 bases and J shed 3 bases, with 10 bases lying between them. CDR3 length: 14 residues. Germline V CDR1 and CDR2: MGHRA, YSYEKL. CDR3 protein: CASSLGHFNQPQHF. The CDR3 DNA reads TGCGCCAGCAGCCTAGGACACTTCAATCAGCCCCAGCATTTT.

The count of this clone is one. The chain is built from TRBV28 and TRBJ2-5; 11 bases match TRBD2. The CDR3 is made up of 20 amino acids. The germline CDR1 and CDR2 sequences are MDHEN and SYDVKM. V was pared by 1 base and J by 0 bases, with 13 bases of the junction left unmatched. CDR3 sequence reads: CASSLSSSGGPRLYQETQYF. The DNA for the CDR3 is TGTGCCAGCAGTTTATCCTCTAGCGGGGGGCCCCGCCTGTACCAAGAGACCCAGTACTTC.

This chain links TRBV6-6 with TRBJ2-1; D call uncertain. The V end lost 6 bases, the J end lost 0 bases, and 15 bases lay between the germline ends. The V gene's germline CDR1 is MNHNY and CDR2 SVGAGI (reference sequence). CDR3 size: 16 residues. Here the CDR3 DNA reads TGTGCCAGCAGGCGTCGCGGAAAGAGCTCCTACAATGAGCAGTTCTTC. Amino acids: CASRRRGKSSYNEQFF.

The chain joins TRBV27 to TRBJ1-1, with TRBD1 as a possible D gene (5 bases). Germline V gene sequence: CDR1 MNHEY, CDR2 SMNVEV (reference sequence). V lost 3 bases and J 0 bases, leaving 17 bases between the germline ends. The CDR3 runs 17 residues. CDR3 in DNA: TGTGCCAGCAGTTTTCTTCGACAGCCACCCTTGAACACTGAAGCTTTCTTT. Translating it yields CASSFLRQPPLNTEAFF.